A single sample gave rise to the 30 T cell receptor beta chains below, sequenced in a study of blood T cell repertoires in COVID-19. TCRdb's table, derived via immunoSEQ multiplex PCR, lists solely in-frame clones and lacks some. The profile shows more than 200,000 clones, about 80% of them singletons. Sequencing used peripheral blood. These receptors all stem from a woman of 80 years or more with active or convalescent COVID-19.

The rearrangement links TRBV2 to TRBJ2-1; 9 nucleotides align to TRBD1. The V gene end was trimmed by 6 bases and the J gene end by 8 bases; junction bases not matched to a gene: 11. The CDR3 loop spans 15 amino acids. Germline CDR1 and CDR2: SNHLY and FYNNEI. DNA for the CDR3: TGTGCCAGCAGAGAGTTTGGGGACAGGGACGATGAGCAGTTCTTC. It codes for CASREFGDRDDEQFF. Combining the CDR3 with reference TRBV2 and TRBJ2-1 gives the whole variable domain EPEVTQTPSHQVTQMGQEVILRCVPISNHLYFYWYRQILGQKVEFLVSFYNNEISEKSEIFDDQFSVERPDGSNFTLKIRSTKLEDSAMYFCASREFGDRDDEQFFGPGTRLTVL.

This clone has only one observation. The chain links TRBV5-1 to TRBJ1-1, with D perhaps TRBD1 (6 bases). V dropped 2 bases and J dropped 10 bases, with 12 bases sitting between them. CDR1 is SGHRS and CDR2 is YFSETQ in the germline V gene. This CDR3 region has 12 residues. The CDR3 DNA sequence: TGCGCCAGCAGCTTACAGGGCAGGGGAGCTTTCTTT. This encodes CASSLQGRGAFF.

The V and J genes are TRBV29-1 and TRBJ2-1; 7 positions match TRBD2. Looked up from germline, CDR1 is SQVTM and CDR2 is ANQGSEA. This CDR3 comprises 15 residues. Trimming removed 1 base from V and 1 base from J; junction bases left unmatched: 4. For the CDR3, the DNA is TGCAGCGTTGAAGGACCAGCGGGATCCTACAATGAGCAGTTCTTC. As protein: CSVEGPAGSYNEQFF.

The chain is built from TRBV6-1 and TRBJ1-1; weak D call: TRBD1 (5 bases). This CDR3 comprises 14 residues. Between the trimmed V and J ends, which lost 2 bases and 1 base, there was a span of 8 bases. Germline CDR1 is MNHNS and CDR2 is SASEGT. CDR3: CASSEIRANTEAFF. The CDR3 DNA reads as TGTGCCAGCAGTGAAATCAGGGCGAACACTGAAGCTTTCTTT.

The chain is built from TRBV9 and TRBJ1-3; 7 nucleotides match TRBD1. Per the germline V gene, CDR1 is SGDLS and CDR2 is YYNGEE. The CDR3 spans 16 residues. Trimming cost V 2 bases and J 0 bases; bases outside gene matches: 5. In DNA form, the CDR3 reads TGTGCCAGCAGCGTGGGACAGCGAAACTCTGGAAACACCATATATTTT. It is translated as CASSVGQRNSGNTIYF.

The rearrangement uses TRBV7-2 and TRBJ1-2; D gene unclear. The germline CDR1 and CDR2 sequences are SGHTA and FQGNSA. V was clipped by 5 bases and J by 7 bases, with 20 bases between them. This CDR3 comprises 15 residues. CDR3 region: CASSPTSPPRGGYTF. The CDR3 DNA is TGTGCCAGCAGCCCCACCAGTCCTCCTCGGGGTGGCTACACCTTC.

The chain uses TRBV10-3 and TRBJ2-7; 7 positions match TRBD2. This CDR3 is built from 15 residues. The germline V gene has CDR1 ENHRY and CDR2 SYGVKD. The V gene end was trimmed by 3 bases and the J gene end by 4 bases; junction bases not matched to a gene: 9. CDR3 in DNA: TGTGCCATCAGTGATGCGGGAGCCGCAGGATACGAGCAGTACTTC. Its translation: CAISDAGAAGYEQYF.

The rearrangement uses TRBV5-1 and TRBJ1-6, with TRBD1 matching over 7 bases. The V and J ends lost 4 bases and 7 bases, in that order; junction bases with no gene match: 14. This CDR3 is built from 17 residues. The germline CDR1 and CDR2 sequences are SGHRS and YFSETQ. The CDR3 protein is CASSPQPPGQINSPLHF. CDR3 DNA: TGCGCCAGCAGCCCACAACCCCCGGGACAGATAAATTCACCCCTCCACTTT.

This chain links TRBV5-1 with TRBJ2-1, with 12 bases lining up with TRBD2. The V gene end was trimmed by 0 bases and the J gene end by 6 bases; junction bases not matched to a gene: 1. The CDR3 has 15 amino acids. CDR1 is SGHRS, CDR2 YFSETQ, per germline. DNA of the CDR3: TGCGCCAGCAGCTTGGGACTAGCGGGAGTCAATGAGCAGTTCTTC. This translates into CASSLGLAGVNEQFF.

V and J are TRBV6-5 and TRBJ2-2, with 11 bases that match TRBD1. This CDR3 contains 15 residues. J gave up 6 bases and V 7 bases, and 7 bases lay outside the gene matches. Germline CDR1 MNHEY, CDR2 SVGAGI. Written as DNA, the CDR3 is TGTGCCAGCACCCGACGGGACAGGGGGTCCGGGGAGCTGTTTTTT. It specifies CASTRRDRGSGELFF.

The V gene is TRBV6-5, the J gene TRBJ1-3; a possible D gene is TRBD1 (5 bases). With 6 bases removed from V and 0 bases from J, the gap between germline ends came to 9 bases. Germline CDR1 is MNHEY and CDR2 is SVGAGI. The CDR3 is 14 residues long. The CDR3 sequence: CASRRDVSGNTIYF. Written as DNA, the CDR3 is TGTGCCAGCAGGCGGGACGTCTCTGGAAACACCATATATTTT.

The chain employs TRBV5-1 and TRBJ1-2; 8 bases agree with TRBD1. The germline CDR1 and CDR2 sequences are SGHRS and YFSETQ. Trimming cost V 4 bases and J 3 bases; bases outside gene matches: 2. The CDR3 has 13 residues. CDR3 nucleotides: TGCGCCAGCAGCCAACAGGGGGACTATGGCTACACCTTC. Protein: CASSQQGDYGYTF.

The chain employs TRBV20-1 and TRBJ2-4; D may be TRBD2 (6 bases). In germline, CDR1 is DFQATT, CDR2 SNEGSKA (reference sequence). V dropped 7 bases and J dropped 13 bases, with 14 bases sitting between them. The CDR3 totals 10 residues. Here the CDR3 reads CSGLDVFQYF. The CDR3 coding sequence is TGCAGTGGACTAGACGTCTTCCAGTACTTC.

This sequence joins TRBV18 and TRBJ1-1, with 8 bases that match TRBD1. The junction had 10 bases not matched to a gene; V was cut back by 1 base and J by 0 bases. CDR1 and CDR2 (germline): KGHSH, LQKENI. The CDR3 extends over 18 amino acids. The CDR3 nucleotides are TGTGCCAGCTCACCACGCGGGACAGGCGGCCTGATGAACACTGAAGCTTTCTTT. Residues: CASSPRGTGGLMNTEAFF.

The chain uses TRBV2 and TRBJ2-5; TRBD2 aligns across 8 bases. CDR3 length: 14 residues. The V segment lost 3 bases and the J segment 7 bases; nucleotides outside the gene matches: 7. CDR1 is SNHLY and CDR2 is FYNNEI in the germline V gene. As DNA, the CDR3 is TGTGCCAGCAGTGACTTAGCGGGACTCGGGACCCAGTACTTC. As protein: CASSDLAGLGTQYF.

The CDR3 region is CASSLALGTQYEAFF. The CDR3 region has the DNA TGTGCCAGCAGCTTGGCCCTTGGGACACAATATGAAGCTTTCTTT. The chain has TRBV5-4 and TRBJ1-1, with a tentative D call TRBD1 (6 bases). Trimming took off 0 bases at V and 7 bases at J, with 16 bases between the two ends. The germline gives CDR1 SGHNT, CDR2 YYREEE (reference sequence). The CDR3 is 15 amino acids. The complete variable domain, with remaining parts taken from reference TRBV5-4 and TRBJ1-1, reads ETGVTQSPTHLIKTRGQQVTLRCSSQSGHNTVSWYQQALGQGPQFIFQYYREEENGRGNFPPRFSGLQFPNYSSELNVNALELDDSALYLCASSLALGTQYEAFFGQGTRLTVV.

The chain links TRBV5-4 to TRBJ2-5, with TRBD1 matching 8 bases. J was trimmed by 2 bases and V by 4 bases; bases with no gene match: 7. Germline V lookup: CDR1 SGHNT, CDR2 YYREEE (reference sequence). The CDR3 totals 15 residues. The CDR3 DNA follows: TGTGCCAGCAGCCCTCCTGGACAGGGACAAGAGACCCAGTACTTC. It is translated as CASSPPGQGQETQYF.

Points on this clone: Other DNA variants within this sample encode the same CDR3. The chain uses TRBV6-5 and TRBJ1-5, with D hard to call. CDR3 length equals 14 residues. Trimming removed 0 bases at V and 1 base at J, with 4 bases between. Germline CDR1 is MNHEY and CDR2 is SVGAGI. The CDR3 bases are TGTGCCAGCAGTTACTCGAGCAGCAATCAGCCCCAGCATTTT. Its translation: CASSYSSSNQPQHF.

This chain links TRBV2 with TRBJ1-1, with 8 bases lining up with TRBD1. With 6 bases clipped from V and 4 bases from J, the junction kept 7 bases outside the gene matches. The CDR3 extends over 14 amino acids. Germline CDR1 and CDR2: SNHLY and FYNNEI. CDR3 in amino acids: CASRSDRVSTEAFF. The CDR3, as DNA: TGTGCCAGCAGATCGGACAGGGTGAGCACTGAAGCTTTCTTT.

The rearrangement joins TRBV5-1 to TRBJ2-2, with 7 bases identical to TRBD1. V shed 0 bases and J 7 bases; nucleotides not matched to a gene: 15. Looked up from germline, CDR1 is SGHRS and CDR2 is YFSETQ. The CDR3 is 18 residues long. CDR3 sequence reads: CASSLDALGQLIGGELFF. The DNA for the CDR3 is TGCGCCAGCAGCTTGGACGCTTTGGGACAGTTGATCGGCGGGGAGCTGTTTTTT. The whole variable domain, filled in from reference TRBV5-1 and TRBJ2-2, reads KAGVTQTPRYLIKTRGQQVTLSCSPISGHRSVSWYQQTPGQGLQFLFEYFSETQRNKGNFPGRFSGRQFSNSRSEMNVSTLELGDSALYLCASSLDALGQLIGGELFFGEGSRLTVL.

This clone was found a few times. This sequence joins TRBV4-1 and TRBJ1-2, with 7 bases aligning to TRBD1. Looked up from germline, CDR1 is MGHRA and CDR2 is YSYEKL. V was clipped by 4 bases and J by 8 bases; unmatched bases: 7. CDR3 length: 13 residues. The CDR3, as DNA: TGCGCCAGCAGCCCCGCGGACAGGATCGGCTACACCTTC. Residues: CASSPADRIGYTF.

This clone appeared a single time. CDR3 DNA sequence: TGTGCCAGCAGCCAAGATTGGGAGGGATCAAGGCAGTACTTC. As protein: CASSQDWEGSRQYF. The chain is built from TRBV14 and TRBJ2-7; 7 nucleotides match TRBD2. Trimming removed 0 bases from V and 9 bases from J; junction bases left unmatched: 8. CDR3 length equals 14 residues. CDR1 SGHDN and CDR2 FVKESK come from the germline V gene.

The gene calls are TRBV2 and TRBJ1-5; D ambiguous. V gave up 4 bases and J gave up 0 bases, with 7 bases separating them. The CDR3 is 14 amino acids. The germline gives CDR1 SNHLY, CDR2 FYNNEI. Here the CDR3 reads CASSVQFSNQPQHF. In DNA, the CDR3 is TGTGCCAGCAGTGTCCAGTTTAGCAATCAGCCCCAGCATTTT.

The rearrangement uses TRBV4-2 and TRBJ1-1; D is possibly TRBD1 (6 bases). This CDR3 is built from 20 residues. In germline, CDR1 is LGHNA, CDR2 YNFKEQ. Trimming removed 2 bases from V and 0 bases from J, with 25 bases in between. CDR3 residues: CASSQFLPDSVARMNTEAFF. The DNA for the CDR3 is TGTGCCAGCAGCCAATTTTTGCCGGACAGTGTGGCACGGATGAACACTGAAGCTTTCTTT.

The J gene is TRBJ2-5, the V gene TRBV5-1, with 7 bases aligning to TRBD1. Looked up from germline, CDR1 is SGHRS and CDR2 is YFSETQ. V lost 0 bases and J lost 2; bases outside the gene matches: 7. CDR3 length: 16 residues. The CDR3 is CASSLAPRGRQETQYF. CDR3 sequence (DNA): TGCGCCAGCAGCTTGGCACCTAGGGGGCGGCAAGAGACCCAGTACTTC. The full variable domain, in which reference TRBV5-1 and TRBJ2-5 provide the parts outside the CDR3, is KAGVTQTPRYLIKTRGQQVTLSCSPISGHRSVSWYQQTPGQGLQFLFEYFSETQRNKGNFPGRFSGRQFSNSRSEMNVSTLELGDSALYLCASSLAPRGRQETQYFGPGTRLLVL.

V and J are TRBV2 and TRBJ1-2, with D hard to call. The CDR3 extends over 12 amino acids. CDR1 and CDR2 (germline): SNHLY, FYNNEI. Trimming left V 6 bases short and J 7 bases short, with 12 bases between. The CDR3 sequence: CASSPPVSGYTF. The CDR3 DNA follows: TGTGCCAGCAGCCCCCCAGTAAGTGGCTACACCTTC.

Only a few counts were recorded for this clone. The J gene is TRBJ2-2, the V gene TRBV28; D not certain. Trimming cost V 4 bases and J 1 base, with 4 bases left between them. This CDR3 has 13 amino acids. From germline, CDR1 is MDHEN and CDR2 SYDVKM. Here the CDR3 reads CASSSKNTGELFF. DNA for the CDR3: TGTGCCAGCAGTTCTAAGAACACCGGGGAGCTGTTTTTT.

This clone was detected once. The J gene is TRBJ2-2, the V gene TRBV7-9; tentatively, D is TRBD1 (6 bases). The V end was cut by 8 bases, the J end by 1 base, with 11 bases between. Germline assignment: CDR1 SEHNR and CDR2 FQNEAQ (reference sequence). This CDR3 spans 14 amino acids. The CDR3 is CASPTTGNTGELFF. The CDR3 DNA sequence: TGTGCCAGCCCCACGACAGGGAACACCGGGGAGCTGTTTTTT.

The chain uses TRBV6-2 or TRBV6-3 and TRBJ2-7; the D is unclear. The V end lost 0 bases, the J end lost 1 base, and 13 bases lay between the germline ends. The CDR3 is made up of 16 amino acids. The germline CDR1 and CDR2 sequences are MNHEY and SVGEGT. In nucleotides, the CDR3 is TGTGCCAGCAGTTACTCGTACGTTCCCGGTTCCTACGAGCAGTACTTC. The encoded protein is CASSYSYVPGSYEQYF.

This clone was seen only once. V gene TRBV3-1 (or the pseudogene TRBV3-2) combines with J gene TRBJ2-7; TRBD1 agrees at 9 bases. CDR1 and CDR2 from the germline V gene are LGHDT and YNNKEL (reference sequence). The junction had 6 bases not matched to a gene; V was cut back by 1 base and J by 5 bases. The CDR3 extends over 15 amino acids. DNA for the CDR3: TGTGCCAGCAGCCAAGCCGGGACAGGGACCGACGAGCAGTACTTC. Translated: CASSQAGTGTDEQYF.